The T cell receptor (beta chain) under discussion was sequenced for a study of cytomegalovirus exposure and HLA in healthy donors. The length of the CDR3 is 17 residues. The germline V gene has CDR1 SGHNT and CDR2 YYREEE (reference sequence). The junction had 11 bases not matched to a gene; V was cut back by 4 bases and J by 0 bases. Study findings and constraints: Roughly uniform sequencing depth across donors was assumed, possibly incorrectly.

About this clone: Its antigen remains unknown.

In the PCR, 60 Vbeta and 13 Jbeta primers were used. The protocol was immunoSEQ multiplex PCR, while the TCRdb copy is restricted to in-frame clones and leaves out a portion. The sample records about 100,000 clones, about 79% being singletons. The source is a female donor in good health and CMV-seropositive. The chain uses TRBV5-4 and TRBJ1-1, with TRBD1 matching over 8 bases. Sequences were obtained from PBMCs. The CDR3 protein is CASSAKVTGGLNTEAFF. Written as DNA, the CDR3 is TGTGCCAGCAGCGCTAAAGTAACAGGGGGGCTGAACACTGAAGCTTTCTTT.